The 25 T cell receptor beta chains in this list originate from one sample, sequenced in a study of blood T cell repertoires in COVID-19. Sequenced by immunoSEQ multiplex PCR; TCRdb stores in-frame clones only, minus some. The profile shows 200,000 or so clones, 86% of them singletons. The sequencing input was PBMCs or T cells enriched from blood (not recorded which). The receptors here all came from a woman in her thirties or forties with acute COVID-19.

The genes are TRBV7-2 and TRBJ1-2; D is possibly TRBD1 (6 bases). CDR1 is SGHTA and CDR2 is FQGNSA in the germline V gene. Trimming cost V 4 bases and J 7 bases, with 13 bases left between them. This CDR3 contains 13 residues. CDR3 sequence (DNA): TGTGCCAGCAGCTCTGCAGGGGCGGGTGGCTACACCTTC. Its translation is CASSSAGAGGYTF.

CDR3 amino acids: CASSRGQENTDTQYF. The CDR3 DNA reads TGTGCCAGCAGCAGGGGACAGGAGAACACAGATACGCAGTATTTT. The chain links TRBV2 to TRBJ2-3, with 8 positions matching TRBD1. After removal of 6 bases from V and 2 bases from J, the junction contained 7 bases not matched to a gene. The V gene's germline CDR1 is SNHLY and CDR2 FYNNEI. The CDR3 sequence is 15 residues long.

The chain recombines TRBV5-4 with TRBJ2-5, with 12 bases that match TRBD2. This CDR3 is 15 amino acids long. V gave up 4 bases and J gave up 5 bases; unmatched junction bases: 6. Germline loops: CDR1 SGHNT, CDR2 YYREEE (reference sequence). As DNA, the CDR3 is TGTGCCAGCAGCGTTGGACTAGCGGGGATCGAGACCCAGTACTTC. It translates to CASSVGLAGIETQYF.

The chain employs TRBV2 and TRBJ1-1; the D is unclear. Germline V CDR1 and CDR2: SNHLY, FYNNEI. The CDR3 sequence is 15 residues long. Trimming shortened V by 9 bases and J by 11 bases, and 28 bases separated the two germline ends. DNA of the CDR3: TGTGCCAGTGTTATTGGAAGCGGGTCGGGCTTCGGCGCTTTCTTT. Translating gives CASVIGSGSGFGAFF.

The rearrangement links TRBV19 to TRBJ1-2; 7 bases fit TRBD1. The CDR3 contains 15 residues. The V segment lost 2 bases and the J segment 8 bases; nucleotides outside the gene matches: 11. CDR1 and CDR2 from the germline V gene are LNHDA and SQIVND (reference sequence). CDR3 region: CASSIYHRGVSGYTF. The CDR3 nucleotides are TGTGCCAGTAGTATATATCACAGGGGCGTCTCCGGCTACACCTTC.

This rearrangement joins TRBV21-1 to TRBJ1-2; the D call TRBD1 from the table was never checked on the DNA. TRBV21-1 is annotated as a pseudogene. The CDR3 has 12 amino acids. DNA of the CDR3: TGTGCCAGCATAATGGGGCACTATGGCTACACCTTC. Its protein is CASIMGHYGYTF.

The V and J genes are TRBV30 and TRBJ2-1; TRBD1 aligns across 11 bases. With V trimmed by 2 bases and J by 0 bases, 6 bases remained unmatched. Germline V lookup: CDR1 GTSNPN, CDR2 SVGIG (reference sequence). The CDR3 runs 17 residues. In DNA, the CDR3 is TGTGCCTGGAGTAAGGACAGGGGGCCAAACTCCTACAATGAGCAGTTCTTC. Protein sequence: CAWSKDRGPNSYNEQFF.

The chain links TRBV10-3 to TRBJ1-2; D is undetermined. Trimming removed 0 bases from V and 0 bases from J, with 8 bases in between. Germline V gene sequence: CDR1 ENHRY, CDR2 SYGVKD. The CDR3 sequence is 15 residues long. The CDR3 sequence is CAISESFSTNYGYTF. The CDR3 DNA follows: TGTGCCATCAGTGAGTCGTTCAGTACTAACTATGGCTACACCTTC.

The chain is built from TRBV2 and TRBJ1-1; D remains unclear. Trimming took 5 bases from V and 5 from J, leaving 12 bases between them. The CDR3 runs to 13 residues. CDR1 is SNHLY and CDR2 is FYNNEI in the germline V gene. CDR3 sequence: CASSLRSGTEAFF. CDR3 in DNA: TGTGCCAGCAGTCTCCGGTCCGGGACTGAAGCTTTCTTT. Together with reference TRBV2 and TRBJ1-1, the CDR3 gives the full variable domain: EPEVTQTPSHQVTQMGQEVILRCVPISNHLYFYWYRQILGQKVEFLVSFYNNEISEKSEIFDDQFSVERPDGSNFTLKIRSTKLEDSAMYFCASSLRSGTEAFFGQGTRLTVV.

This rearrangement joins TRBV12-3 or TRBV12-4 to TRBJ1-1; perhaps TRBD1 as D (5 bases). The CDR3 is 13 amino acids. The V and J ends lost 6 bases and 5 bases respectively, with 13 bases between them. This CDR3 reads CASSGGVGTEAFF. CDR3 in DNA: TGTGCCAGCAGCGGGGGAGTAGGTACTGAAGCTTTCTTT.

This clone was observed a single time. This chain connects TRBV7-9 to TRBJ1-2; tentative D call: TRBD1 (6 bases). The V end lost 3 bases, the J end lost 2 bases, and 19 bases lay between the germline ends. Germline loops: CDR1 SEHNR, CDR2 FQNEAQ (reference sequence). The CDR3 runs 17 residues. CDR3 protein: CASSFLTGTGSNYGYTF. The CDR3 nucleotides are TGTGCCAGCAGCTTTTTGACAGGCACAGGCTCGAACTATGGCTACACCTTC. Complete variable domain (other parts from reference TRBV7-9 and TRBJ1-2): DTGVSQNPRHKITKRGQNVTFRCDPISEHNRLYWYRQTLGQGPEFLTYFQNEAQLEKSRLLSDRFSAERPKGSFSTLEIQRTEQGDSAMYLCASSFLTGTGSNYGYTFGSGTRLTVV.

V gene TRBV12-5 combines with J gene TRBJ1-4, with D perhaps TRBD1 (5 bases). CDR1 and CDR2 from the germline V gene are LGHNT and FRNRAP. The CDR3 covers 15 residues. V was shortened by 4 bases and J by 8 bases, with 17 bases between the two germline ends. CDR3 loop: CASGSSFPGEEKLFF. CDR3 bases: TGTGCTAGTGGTTCCAGCTTTCCGGGGGAAGAAAAACTGTTTTTT. The full variable domain, rest sourced from reference TRBV12-5 and TRBJ1-4, is DARVTQTPRHKVTEMGQEVTMRCQPILGHNTVFWYRQTMMQGLELLAYFRNRAPLDDSGMPKDRFSAEMPDATLATLKIQPSEPRDSAVYFCASGSSFPGEEKLFFGSGTQLSVL.

The V and J genes are TRBV4-1 and TRBJ1-1; a weak D match, TRBD1 (5 bases). V was pared by 3 bases and J by 4 bases, with 21 bases between. From germline, CDR1 is MGHRA and CDR2 YSYEKL. There are 17 residues in the CDR3. The CDR3 sequence is CASSHPTVLQRGTEAFF. In DNA, the CDR3 is TGCGCCAGCAGCCACCCGACAGTCCTACAAAGGGGCACTGAAGCTTTCTTT.

This clone has a single count. The rearrangement links TRBV7-6 to TRBJ2-1; 8 nucleotides align to TRBD1. From germline, CDR1 is SGHVS and CDR2 FNYEAQ. The junction had 7 bases not matched to a gene; V was cut back by 0 bases and J by 6 bases. This CDR3 is 16 amino acids long. CDR3 protein: CASSLAHRGRGNEQFF. The CDR3 DNA sequence: TGTGCCAGCAGCTTAGCCCACAGGGGGAGAGGCAATGAGCAGTTCTTC.

This sequence joins TRBV18 and TRBJ1-2, with 8 bases aligning to TRBD1. V lost 3 bases and J lost 8; bases outside the gene matches: 8. The germline V gene has CDR1 KGHSH and CDR2 LQKENI. CDR3 size: 14 residues. The CDR3 DNA sequence: TGTGCCAGCTCACCCGGACAGGGCTGGACGGGCTACACCTTC. This sequence encodes CASSPGQGWTGYTF.

The chain recombines TRBV18 with TRBJ1-1; D is possibly TRBD1 (6 bases). The CDR3 has 15 residues. The V gene lost 2 bases and the J gene lost 0 bases, with 10 bases spanning the gap. In germline, CDR1 is KGHSH, CDR2 LQKENI. The CDR3 region is CASSPWGGLNTEAFF. CDR3 nucleotide sequence: TGTGCCAGCTCACCATGGGGGGGCCTGAACACTGAAGCTTTCTTT.

This clone appeared a single time. The rearrangement links TRBV5-1 to TRBJ1-4, with TRBD1 matching 9 bases. Germline CDR1 reads SGHRS; CDR2 reads YFSETQ. The CDR3 runs 18 residues. The ends lost 4 bases at V and 8 bases at J; junction bases unmatched: 18. The DNA of the CDR3 is TGCGCCAGCAGCGTGTCACTCAGCGGGACAGGGACCTACGAAAAACTGTTTTTT. Its protein product is CASSVSLSGTGTYEKLFF.

V and J are TRBV5-1 and TRBJ1-1; no firm D call. Germline assignment: CDR1 SGHRS and CDR2 YFSETQ. The CDR3 has 16 amino acids. V was pared by 2 bases and J by 4 bases, with 18 bases between. The DNA of the CDR3 is TGCGCCAGCAGCTTAACCAGAGGAGGGTTGGGCACTGAAGCTTTCTTT. It codes for CASSLTRGGLGTEAFF.

The chain has TRBV2 and TRBJ1-1; D is undetermined. This CDR3 is built from 12 residues. CDR1 and CDR2 (germline): SNHLY, FYNNEI. Between the trimmed V and J ends, which lost 10 bases and 3 bases, there was a span of 12 bases. The CDR3 sequence is CATSFSDTEAFF. In nucleotides, the CDR3 is TGTGCCACCTCTTTTTCAGACACTGAAGCTTTCTTT.

The chain couples TRBV6-2 or TRBV6-3 to TRBJ1-5, with 8 bases fitting TRBD1. The germline V gene encodes CDR1 MNHEY and CDR2 SVGEGT. The CDR3 loop spans 16 amino acids. J was trimmed by 3 bases and V by 2 bases; bases with no gene match: 6. The CDR3 is CASSYAMGQDNQPQHF. The CDR3 nucleotides read TGTGCCAGCAGTTACGCAATGGGACAGGACAATCAGCCCCAGCATTTT.

The V and J genes are TRBV6-1 and TRBJ2-2; perhaps TRBD1 as D (6 bases). This CDR3 contains 16 residues. CDR1 and CDR2 from the germline V gene are MNHNS and SASEGT. V was clipped by 2 bases and J by 6 bases, with 16 bases between them. The CDR3 here is CASSEFNRAIAGELFF. Written as DNA, the CDR3 is TGTGCCAGCAGTGAATTTAACAGGGCGATTGCCGGGGAGCTGTTTTTT.

The chain recombines TRBV9 with TRBJ1-1, with 11 bases aligning to TRBD1. V was pared by 4 bases and J by 5 bases, with 4 bases of the junction left unmatched. Germline assignment: CDR1 SGDLS and CDR2 YYNGEE. This CDR3 has 14 residues. In DNA, the CDR3 is TGTGCCAGCAGCCCGGGGACAGGGGGGACTGAAGCTTTCTTT. Its translation: CASSPGTGGTEAFF.

This clone was observed a single time. The J gene is TRBJ1-1, the V gene TRBV27; no clear D gene. The CDR3 spans 13 residues. The V gene's germline CDR1 is MNHEY and CDR2 SMNVEV (reference sequence). Trimming pared 8 bases from V and 11 bases from J, leaving 21 bases between. DNA for the CDR3: TGTGCCAGCGGAGCTCCCACGGTTAGCAGCGCTTTCTTT. Protein: CASGAPTVSSAFF.

V usage is TRBV10-1 and J usage is TRBJ1-2; no clear D. Germline V gene sequence: CDR1 WNHNN, CDR2 SYGVQD (reference sequence). The CDR3 sequence is 13 residues long. V was pared by 3 bases and J by 6 bases, with 11 bases between. Here the CDR3 reads CASSENSMDGYTF. The CDR3 DNA sequence: TGCGCCAGCAGTGAAAACAGTATGGATGGCTACACCTTC.

The chain combines TRBV7-9 with TRBJ2-7; unclear D gene. Germline loops: CDR1 SEHNR, CDR2 FQNEAQ (reference sequence). The CDR3 runs 14 residues. V was shortened by 1 base and J by 0 bases, with 7 bases between the two germline ends. The CDR3 region has the DNA TGTGCCAGCAGCTTAGTCAGTTCCTCCTACGAGCAGTACTTC. The encoded protein is CASSLVSSSYEQYF.